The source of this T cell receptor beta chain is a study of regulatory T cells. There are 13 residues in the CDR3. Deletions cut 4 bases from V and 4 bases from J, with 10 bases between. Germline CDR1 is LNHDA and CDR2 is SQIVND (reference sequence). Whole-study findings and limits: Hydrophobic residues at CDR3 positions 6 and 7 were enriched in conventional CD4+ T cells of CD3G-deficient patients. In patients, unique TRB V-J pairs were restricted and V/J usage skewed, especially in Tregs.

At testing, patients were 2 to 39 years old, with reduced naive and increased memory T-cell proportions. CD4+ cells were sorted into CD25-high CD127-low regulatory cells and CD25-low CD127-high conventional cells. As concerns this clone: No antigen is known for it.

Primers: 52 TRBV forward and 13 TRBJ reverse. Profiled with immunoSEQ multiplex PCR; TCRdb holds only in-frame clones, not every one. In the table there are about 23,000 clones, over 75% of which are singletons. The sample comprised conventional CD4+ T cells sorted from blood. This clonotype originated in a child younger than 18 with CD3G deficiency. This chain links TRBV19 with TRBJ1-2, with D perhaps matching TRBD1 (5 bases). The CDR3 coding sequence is TGTGCCAGTAGTAGCCCGGACATCTATGGCTACACCTTC. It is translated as CASSSPDIYGYTF.